This TCR beta chain was retrieved from a study of T cell repertoires in cytomegalovirus infection. Background on the study: Both CMV infection and a matching HLA type were indicated by public TCR beta signatures.

Remarks on this clonotype: Its antigen is as yet unknown.

The CDR3 is 13 amino acids. The germline CDR1 and CDR2 sequences are SGHTA and FQGNSA. V lost 1 base and J 2 bases, leaving 6 bases between the germline ends. TCRdb re-called the reads through MiXCR, storing one row per CDR3 protein. The profile shows roughly 110,000 distinct CDR3 sequences, 30% to 35% of them singletons. The clonotype was recovered from a human donor in good health (CMV status not recorded). Some clones in this sample may be carry-over from other donors' samples. The chain has TRBV7-2 and TRBJ2-7; D is undetermined. This material consisted of CD8+ T cells from cultured PBMCs, taken from culture after CMV antigen stimulation. For the CDR3, the DNA is TGTGCCAGCAGCTTAGATCCAACCTACGAGCAGTACTTC. It is translated as CASSLDPTYEQYF.